This T cell receptor beta chain originates from a study of shared clonotypes between healthy human individuals. General observations from the study: Clonotypes that were shared across a handful of donors made up roughly 5% of naive CD4 clonotypes.

Data came from immunoSEQ multiplex PCR; TCRdb stores just in-frame clones and leaves some out. This sample has some 1,100,000 clones; about 80% occur once, and the top ten carry around 0.47%. The CDR3 has 14 amino acids. Germline loops: CDR1 WSHSY, CDR2 SAAADI. To note about this clone: Its antigen is not identified. One end of the junction varies from germline; a read error may be responsible.

V usage is TRBV10-2 and J usage is TRBJ2-7; tentatively, D is TRBD2 (6 bases). The sample was memory CD4+ T cells from PBMCs. The subset was: CD45RA-negative fraction. This TCR was recovered from a man younger than 30 in good health. Some clones in this sample may be carry-over from other donors' samples. The CDR3 nucleotides read TGTGCCAGCAGACGGGGGTCTCTCTCCTACGAGCAGTACTTC. As protein: CASRRGSLSYEQYF.